What follows describes a single T cell receptor (beta chain). Its antigen is as yet unknown. Measured with immunoSEQ multiplex PCR; TCRdb has only the in-frame clones, and not every one. This sample yields roughly 650,000 clones, of which roughly 97% are seen a single time; less than 0.065% belongs to the top ten. Per the germline V gene, CDR1 is LNHDA and CDR2 is SQIVND (reference sequence). This CDR3 contains 16 residues. V was clipped by 4 bases and J by 0 bases; unmatched bases: 6. This specimen comes from a study of shared clonotypes between healthy human individuals. Study observations and caveats: On the whole, naive subsets had larger estimated richness than memory subsets had.

The source of this sequence is a young woman in good health. The chain joins TRBV19 to TRBJ2-3; TRBD1 agrees at 8 bases. The source material was naive CD4+ T cells sorted from blood. Subset of the sample: CD45RA+ positively selected. The CDR3 DNA sequence: TGTGCCAGTAGTAGCAGGGGGCCACTTAGCACAGATACGCAGTATTTT. It encodes CASSSRGPLSTDTQYF.